This T cell receptor (beta chain) was sequenced during a study of OX40 agonist ivuxolimab in advanced cancers. About the investigation overall: The costimulatory receptor OX40 (CD134) was targeted by ivuxolimab, a fully human IgG2 agonistic monoclonal antibody. The dose-escalation cohort was about 87% male with a mean age of 60 years, ranging from 23 to 79. Prior anti-PD-1, anti-PD-L1 or anti-CTLA-4 therapy was permitted, and approximately 40% of dose-escalation patients had received checkpoint inhibitors. The paper reports the monotherapy dose-escalation portion (N ≈ 50 patients) of the phase I ivuxolimab trial. Of the roughly 51 dose-escalation patients, hepatocellular carcinoma was present in 19, melanoma in roughly 15, renal cell carcinoma in 9 and head and neck cancer in 9. Partial responses occurred in three dose-escalation patients: two with cutaneous melanoma and one with hepatocellular carcinoma. The point of sequencing TCRbeta in the periphery was to test whether ivuxolimab changed TCR sequence diversity and drove clonal T-cell expansion. Intravenous ivuxolimab was administered to patients every 2 weeks at six dose levels: 0.01, 0.1, 0.3, 1.5, 3 and 10 mg/kg. Broader findings and caveats from the paper: At doses of 0.1 to 3.0 mg/kg, clonal expansion of both CD4+ and CD8+ blood T cells was observed from baseline to week 6. After ivuxolimab, CD8+ T cells had more expanded clones than CD4+ T cells on average. Which antigens the clonally expanded peripheral T cells were specific for was not determined. Partial responders in the 0.1-3.0 mg/kg groups had among the lowest normalized peripheral clonal expansion, especially among CD8+ T cells. Low levels of normalized T-cell clonal expansion were also seen in some patients who did not respond.

For sequencing of the TCRbeta CDR3 region, genomic DNA was extracted from the sorted cells. The immunoSEQ Assay was used for sequencing of TCRbeta CDR3 regions. TCRdb took over this immuneACCESS table, retaining in-frame rearrangements with V and J assigned. Such tables are incomplete; in checked studies, under half of the missing clones stem from an unresolved V gene, and the remainder is unexplained. The sample yields 65,000 to 85,000 clones; around 88% were counted once. In total, the top ten clones hold less than 0.65% of the sample. The trial excluded patients who had a history of autoimmune disease or who were on systemic immunosuppression. Peripheral blood for TCR sequencing was collected from all dose cohorts at baseline, on cycle 4 day 1, and on cycle 7 day 1. The samples were drawn from a first-in-human, open-label, multicenter phase I dose-escalation trial of ivuxolimab. The trial enrolled adults with locally advanced or metastatic head and neck squamous cell, hepatocellular, melanoma or renal cell carcinoma. Before TCR sequencing, CD4+ T cells and CD8+ T cells from peripheral blood were sorted into separate populations.

Of note for this clone: What antigen it recognizes has not been identified. Base-call qualities are not available, and no considerably larger clone is one nucleotide away.

This clonotype was sampled from an adult with an advanced solid tumor such as melanoma, head and neck, liver or kidney cancer. The sequencing used CD4+ or CD8+ T cells sorted from blood, collected in a trial of the OX40 agonist ivuxolimab.

The CDR3 has the sequence CASSSMSGNTIYF. The sequence in DNA is TGTGCCAGCAGCTCGATGTCTGGAAACACCATATATTTT. The chain was built from TRBV7-8 and TRBJ1-3; no D gene can be assigned with confidence. From its cysteine to its phenylalanine, the CDR3 spans 13 amino acids. The retained sequence is limited to the CDR3, 39 bases, with the frame set at the first base. Based on the germline V gene, the CDR1 and CDR2 sequences are SGHVS and FQNEAQ. Trimming takes 4 bases from V and 1 base from J, and the germline ends sit 5 bases apart.